The rows below give T cell receptor beta chains drawn from one sample of a study of technical replicates of blood from several donors. Using immunoSEQ multiplex PCR, the repertoire was profiled, and TCRdb retains in-frame clones only, with some absent. The table lists tens of thousands of clones, just under 97% of them singletons. Sample: T cells isolated from PBMCs. All receptors come from a human donor in good health. The CDR3 runs from the conserved cysteine through the conserved F or W. Each record gives: CDR3 length, D gene, V gene, J gene, clone size, CDR3 protein, CDR3 DNA. A D gene is named only where the DNA matches it firmly. The listing skips clone size in some rows; elsewhere it reads once, few, many or a size class.

14	TRBD1	TRBV5-6	TRBJ2-7	-	CASQTRDRDYEQYF	TGTGCCAGCCAAACACGGGACAGGGACTACGAGCAGTACTTC
15	TRBD1	TRBV9	TRBJ1-3	once	CASSGSGQSGNTIYF	TGTGCCAGCAGCGGATCGGGACAGAGTGGAAACACCATATATTTT
17	-	TRBV27	TRBJ2-3	-	CASSLRPDRPSTDTQYF	TGTGCCAGCAGTTTGCGTCCTGACAGACCGAGCACAGATACGCAGTATTTT
19	-	TRBV11-2	TRBJ1-4	-	CASSARVGISAPGGEKLFF	TGTGCCAGCAGCGCTAGAGTGGGGATCTCAGCCCCCGGAGGTGAAAAACTGTTTTTT
15	TRBD2	TRBV19	TRBJ2-7	-	CASSISSLGGDEQYF	TGTGCCAGTAGTATTTCGTCACTGGGGGGGGACGAGCAGTACTTC
18	-	TRBV4-1	TRBJ2-2	-	CASSQEMAGIPNTGELFF	TGCGCCAGCAGCCAAGAAATGGCCGGGATTCCGAACACCGGGGAGCTGTTTTTT
15	-	TRBV6-1	TRBJ1-4	-	CASSNTGWGREKLFF	TGTGCCAGCAGTAACACAGGGTGGGGGCGGGAAAAACTGTTTTTT
12	TRBD1	TRBV30	TRBJ1-1	-	CAWGQGPSEAFF	TGTGCCTGGGGACAGGGCCCCTCTGAAGCTTTCTTT
13	-	TRBV5-1	TRBJ2-3	-	CASRQASTDTQYF	TGCGCCAGCAGACAGGCTAGCACAGATACGCAGTATTTT
13	TRBD1	TRBV29-1	TRBJ2-7	-	CSVRTGALAEQYF	TGCAGCGTAAGGACAGGGGCTTTGGCCGAGCAGTACTTC
17	-	TRBV9	TRBJ1-2	-	CASSVGPGETEPGGYTF	TGTGCCAGCAGCGTGGGGCCCGGAGAGACAGAGCCAGGTGGCTACACCTTC
12	-	TRBV21-1	TRBJ2-3	-	CASSTTSGVQYF	TGTGCCAGCAGCACCACTAGCGGGGTGCAGTATTTT
16	TRBD1	TRBV11-3	TRBJ2-2	-	CASSLAPGGETGELFF	TGTGCCAGCAGCTTAGCCCCAGGGGGCGAGACCGGGGAGCTGTTTTTT
15	TRBD1	TRBV7-6	TRBJ2-7	-	CASSLAQGGPYEQYF	TGTGCCAGCAGCTTAGCGCAAGGGGGCCCGTACGAGCAGTACTTC
14	-	TRBV6-5	TRBJ2-3	-	CASSSQGFPDTQYF	TGTGCCAGCAGTTCCCAGGGTTTTCCGGATACGCAGTATTTT
15	TRBD1	TRBV7-6	TRBJ1-1	-	CASSKWDRMNTEAFF	TGTGCCAGCAGCAAGTGGGACAGAATGAACACTGAAGCTTTCTTT
13	TRBD1	TRBV6-1	TRBJ2-2	-	CASEQGSTGELFF	TGTGCCAGCGAACAGGGGTCAACCGGGGAGCTGTTTTTT
14	TRBD1	TRBV28	TRBJ1-1	-	CASSFNRGGTEAFF	TGTGCCAGCAGTTTTAACAGGGGGGGCACTGAAGCTTTCTTT
14	-	TRBV6-5	TRBJ2-1	-	CASSPGTLYNEQFF	TGTGCCAGCAGTCCCGGGACTTTATACAATGAGCAGTTCTTC
13	-	TRBV6-5	TRBJ1-1	-	CASSYSLAGVAFF	TGTGCCAGCAGTTACTCGTTAGCTGGTGTGGCTTTCTTT
11	-	TRBV10-3	TRBJ2-7	-	CAISANYEQYF	TGTGCCATCAGTGCAAACTACGAGCAGTACTTC
16	-	TRBV10-3	TRBJ1-1	-	CASIEVLNGGNTEAFF	TGTGCCAGTATTGAGGTTTTAAACGGGGGAAATACTGAAGCTTTCTTT
15	-	TRBV6-4	TRBJ1-1	-	CASSDSIMVRAEAFF	TGTGCCAGCAGTGACTCGATTATGGTGAGAGCTGAAGCTTTCTTT